This T cell receptor (beta chain) was sequenced in a study of cytomegalovirus exposure and HLA in healthy donors. Unrecorded immune exposure was likely among donors, who were nominally healthy when sampled. This clone has a single count. Its antigen is undetermined. This PCR relied on a set of 60 Vbeta primers and 13 Jbeta primers. Sequencing used immunoSEQ multiplex PCR; TCRdb keeps in-frame clones, though not all of them. In the table there are some 110,000 clones, 70% to 75% of which are singletons. Regarding the study as a whole: The investigators catalogued 164 TCR beta chains as cytomegalovirus-associated. Previously analyzed data showed that most TCR beta V segments were productive at a frequency of about 90% or about 30%.

The clonotype was recovered from a woman under 30 in good health and CMV-seronegative. Sequencing used PBMCs.

The CDR3 DNA reads TGTGCCACCTTGAACACCGGGGAGCTGTTTTTT. This gives the protein CATLNTGELFF. V and J are TRBV27 and TRBJ2-2, with D uncertain. The CDR3 is made up of 11 amino acids. V shed 10 bases and J shed 1 base, with 4 bases lying between them. Germline CDR1 is MNHEY and CDR2 is SMNVEV (reference sequence).